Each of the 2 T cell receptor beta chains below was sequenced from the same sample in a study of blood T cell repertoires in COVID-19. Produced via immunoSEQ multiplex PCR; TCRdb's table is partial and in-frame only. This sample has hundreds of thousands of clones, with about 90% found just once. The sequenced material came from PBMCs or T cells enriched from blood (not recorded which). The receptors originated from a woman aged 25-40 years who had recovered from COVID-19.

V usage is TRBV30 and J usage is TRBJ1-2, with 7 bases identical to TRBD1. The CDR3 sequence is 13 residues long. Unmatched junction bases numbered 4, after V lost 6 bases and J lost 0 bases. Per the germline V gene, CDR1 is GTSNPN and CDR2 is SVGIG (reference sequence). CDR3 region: CACGDRTNYGYTF. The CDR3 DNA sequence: TGTGCCTGTGGGGACAGAACTAACTATGGCTACACCTTC.

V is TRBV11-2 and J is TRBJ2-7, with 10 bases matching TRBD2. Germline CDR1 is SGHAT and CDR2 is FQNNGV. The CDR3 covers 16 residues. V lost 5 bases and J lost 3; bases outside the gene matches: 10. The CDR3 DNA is TGTGCCAGCAGCCCGACTGCCGGGACTAGCGTCTACGAGCAGTACTTC. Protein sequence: CASSPTAGTSVYEQYF.